Below are 11 T cell receptor beta chains sequenced from a single sample in a study of blood T cell repertoires in COVID-19. The data were produced by immunoSEQ multiplex PCR, yet TCRdb's version contains in-frame clones alone and is incomplete. Seen here are 30,000 to 50,000 clones, 75% to 90% observed once, and the top ten hold approximately 25%. Sample: peripheral blood. The origin of the receptors is a man aged 50 to 59 with active or convalescent COVID-19.

This clone was counted a single time. The chain is built from TRBV4-1 and TRBJ1-5; tentative D call: TRBD1 (5 bases). The V end was cut by 0 bases, the J end by 4 bases, with 10 bases between. The CDR3 has 15 residues. Germline V gives CDR1 MGHRA, CDR2 YSYEKL. The CDR3 coding sequence is TGCGCCAGCAGCCAAGAAGGGGCAGGTAATCAGCCCCAGCATTTT. This encodes CASSQEGAGNQPQHF.

The chain uses TRBV15 and TRBJ1-4; possibly TRBD1 for D (5 bases). Germline V gene lookup returns CDR1 LNHNV and CDR2 YYDKDF (reference sequence). The CDR3 covers 15 residues. Trimming shortened V by 1 base and J by 6 bases, and 12 bases separated the two germline ends. The CDR3 protein is CATSRGRGGYEKLFF. In DNA, the CDR3 is TGTGCCACCAGCAGAGGTCGGGGGGGTTATGAAAAACTGTTTTTT.

The J gene is TRBJ2-7, the V gene TRBV10-1; tentative D call: TRBD1 (5 bases). Germline V CDR1 and CDR2: WNHNN, SYGVQD (reference sequence). Trimming stripped 5 bases from V and 0 bases from J, with 14 bases between. The CDR3 totals 15 residues. In DNA form, the CDR3 reads TGCGCCAGCAGTAGACAGAATCCGACCTCCTACGAGCAGTACGTC. Amino acid sequence: CASSRQNPTSYEQYV.

The chain has TRBV7-9 and TRBJ2-7; 7 nucleotides agree with TRBD1. The J segment lost 3 bases and the V segment lost 5 bases, leaving 7 bases of the junction unmatched. This CDR3 spans 14 amino acids. Germline loops: CDR1 SEHNR, CDR2 FQNEAQ (reference sequence). The CDR3 loop reads CASSERGQSYEQYF. CDR3 nucleotide sequence: TGTGCCAGCAGCGAACGGGGACAGAGCTACGAGCAGTACTTC.

J is TRBJ1-4 and V is TRBV7-9; 8 bases are a match to TRBD1. Losses at the gene ends were 5 bases for V and 3 bases for J; bases not matched to a gene: 8. The germline gives CDR1 SEHNR, CDR2 FQNEAQ (reference sequence). The CDR3 has 16 amino acids. In DNA, the CDR3 is TGTGCCAGCAGCCCCCGGACAGGGTTGGCTAATGAAAAACTGTTTTTT. Translation: CASSPRTGLANEKLFF.

The chain carries TRBV19 and TRBJ1-2, with a possible D match to TRBD1 (5 bases). Looked up from germline, CDR1 is LNHDA and CDR2 is SQIVND (reference sequence). This CDR3 contains 12 residues. With 10 bases removed from V and 2 bases from J, the gap between germline ends came to 11 bases. The CDR3 coding sequence is TGTGCCATCCGGGCAGGGAACTATGGCTACACCTTC. It encodes CAIRAGNYGYTF.

This clone has just a few counts. The V gene is TRBV2, the J gene TRBJ1-5; maybe TRBD1 (6 bases). Trimming cost V 4 bases and J 5 bases, with 12 bases left between them. CDR3 length: 14 residues. Germline-derived CDR1 and CDR2 are SNHLY and FYNNEI. DNA of the CDR3: TGTGCCAGCAGTGTAACAGGGCGGGATCAGCCCCAGCATTTT. Its translation is CASSVTGRDQPQHF.

The rearrangement links TRBV3-1 (or the pseudogene TRBV3-2) to TRBJ1-4; a weak D match, TRBD1 (5 bases). This CDR3 region has 16 residues. The germline CDR1 and CDR2 sequences are LGHDT and YNNKEL (reference sequence). Trimming took 4 bases from V and 0 from J, leaving 12 bases between them. CDR3 sequence: CASSPLAGTTNEKLFF. In DNA form, the CDR3 reads TGTGCCAGCAGCCCACTAGCAGGGACAACTAATGAAAAACTGTTTTTT.

This sequence joins TRBV4-2 and TRBJ2-5, with 15 bases that match TRBD2. CDR1 and CDR2 from the germline V gene are LGHNA and YNFKEQ. V trimming: 2 bases; J trimming: 4 bases; junction bases outside the gene matches: 8. The CDR3 has 18 amino acids. In nucleotides, the CDR3 is TGTGCCAGCAGCCAAACCGGGACTAGCGGGGGGTCGGGAGAGACCCAGTACTTC. It encodes CASSQTGTSGGSGETQYF.

J is TRBJ2-2 and V is TRBV5-1; weak D call: TRBD2 (6 bases). CDR3 size: 15 residues. Germline V lookup: CDR1 SGHRS, CDR2 YFSETQ. V was shortened by 1 base and J by 6 bases, with 13 bases between the two germline ends. CDR3 sequence: CASSLSSREAGELFF. For the CDR3, the DNA is TGCGCCAGCAGCTTGTCGAGCAGGGAGGCCGGGGAGCTGTTTTTT.

The chain couples TRBV28 to TRBJ2-7, with D perhaps matching TRBD2 (6 bases). Germline V gene sequence: CDR1 MDHEN, CDR2 SYDVKM. The CDR3 is 14 residues long. The V end lost 6 bases, the J end lost 3 bases, and 15 bases lay between the germline ends. The CDR3 DNA follows: TGTGCCAGCAGGCAGGGCGGGCGGGACTACGAGCAGTACGTC. It is translated as CASRQGGRDYEQYV.